The rows below give T cell receptor beta chains drawn from one sample of a study of CD8+CD57+ T cells in acquired aplastic anemia. MiXCR was run by TCRdb on the reads, yielding one entry per CDR3 protein. Here the sample spans about 220,000 distinct CDR3 sequences, roughly 33% being singletons. The source material was sorted CD4+, CD8+, or CD8+CD57+ T cells (not recorded which) from PBMCs. The receptors come from a human donor in good health, serving as a control. CDR3s include the opening cysteine and the closing phenylalanine or tryptophan. A D gene is named only where the DNA matches it firmly. The size of a clone is reported for some rows only, either as once, few or many, or as a class for expanded clones.

d_gene: NA
v_gene: TRBV7-9
abundance: NA
j_gene: TRBJ2-7
CDR3nt: TGTGCCAGCGCGAGGGAAACCCCCTACGAGCAGTACTTC
CDR3aa: CASARETPYEQYF

d_gene: NA
v_gene: TRBV6-1
abundance: NA
j_gene: TRBJ2-5
CDR3nt: TGTGCCAGCGCTCGGGGGCCCCAAGAGACCCAGTACTTC
CDR3aa: CASARGPQETQYF

d_gene: NA
v_gene: TRBV7-8
abundance: many
j_gene: TRBJ2-5
CDR3nt: TGTGCCAGCAGCTTCTCCCGCCTTATCGGAGGGCCCCAGTACTTC
CDR3aa: CASSFSRLIGGPQYF

d_gene: TRBD1
v_gene: TRBV12-3/TRBV12-4
abundance: NA
j_gene: TRBJ2-6
CDR3nt: TGTGCCAGCAGGTTGGACAGGCCTGGGGCCAACGTCCTGACTTTC
CDR3aa: CASRLDRPGANVLTF

d_gene: NA
v_gene: TRBV5-1
abundance: NA
j_gene: TRBJ2-5
CDR3nt: TGCGCCAGCAGCTTGATTTCGGTCCCCGGGGGGACCCAGTACTTC
CDR3aa: CASSLISVPGGTQYF

d_gene: NA
v_gene: TRBV2
abundance: many
j_gene: TRBJ1-1
CDR3nt: TGTGCCAGCATTGAGGCGGGACAGAACACTGAAGCTTTCTTT
CDR3aa: CASIEAGQNTEAFF

d_gene: NA
v_gene: TRBV5-1
abundance: NA
j_gene: TRBJ2-3
CDR3nt: TGCGCCAGCAGCTTGGGGAGGGGCCGAACTAGCACAGATACGCAGTATTTT
CDR3aa: CASSLGRGRTSTDTQYF

d_gene: TRBD1
v_gene: TRBV20-1
abundance: few
j_gene: TRBJ1-1
CDR3nt: TGCAGTGCGCCAACCCCGGGACAGGGGAGAACTGAAGCTTCCTTT
CDR3aa: CSAPTPGQGRTEASF

d_gene: NA
v_gene: TRBV6-2/TRBV6-3
abundance: NA
j_gene: TRBJ1-1
CDR3nt: TGTGCCAGCGAAGGAGATAACACTGAAGCTTTCTTT
CDR3aa: CASEGDNTEAFF

d_gene: NA
v_gene: TRBV2
abundance: many
j_gene: TRBJ1-1
CDR3nt: TGTGCCAGCGGGACACCTGTCGCTGAAGCTTTCTTT
CDR3aa: CASGTPVAEAFF

d_gene: TRBD2
v_gene: TRBV20-1
abundance: NA
j_gene: TRBJ2-1
CDR3nt: TGCAGTGCTCCACTAGCGGGGGGCCGGGATGAGCAGTTCTTC
CDR3aa: CSAPLAGGRDEQFF

d_gene: TRBD2
v_gene: TRBV10-3
abundance: NA
j_gene: TRBJ2-7
CDR3nt: TGTGCCAGCAGTGAAGGGCCTAGCGGGAGTCTCTACGAGCAGTACTTC
CDR3aa: CASSEGPSGSLYEQYF

d_gene: NA
v_gene: TRBV5-1
abundance: NA
j_gene: TRBJ1-3
CDR3nt: TGCGCCAGCAGCTTGACCCCTACAGGTACCGGAAACACCATATATTTT
CDR3aa: CASSLTPTGTGNTIYF

d_gene: NA
v_gene: TRBV15
abundance: many
j_gene: TRBJ2-5
CDR3nt: TGTGCCACCAGCAGAGATTCTGGGGGCGTCGAGACCCAGTACTTC
CDR3aa: CATSRDSGGVETQYF

d_gene: NA
v_gene: TRBV5-1
abundance: NA
j_gene: TRBJ2-1
CDR3nt: TGCGCCAGCAGCTTGGAGCCGGGGGAGATAAATGAGCAGTTCTTC
CDR3aa: CASSLEPGEINEQFF

d_gene: TRBD1
v_gene: TRBV10-3
abundance: NA
j_gene: TRBJ1-2
CDR3nt: TGTGCCATCAGCCAGACCGGGACAGGGGGCGTCCATGGCTACACCTTC
CDR3aa: CAISQTGTGGVHGYTF

d_gene: NA
v_gene: TRBV12-3/TRBV12-4
abundance: many
j_gene: TRBJ1-6
CDR3nt: TGTGCCAGCAGCCTCTTGGGCCAGGGAGATTCACCCCTCCACTTT
CDR3aa: CASSLLGQGDSPLHF

d_gene: NA
v_gene: TRBV4-3
abundance: NA
j_gene: TRBJ1-6
CDR3nt: TGCGCCAGCAGCCAAGGGGCAGGGCGGATTAATTCACCCCTCCACTTT
CDR3aa: CASSQGAGRINSPLHF

d_gene: NA
v_gene: TRBV20-1
abundance: few
j_gene: TRBJ1-6
CDR3nt: TGCAGTGCGGGTTTCCCCGGGAAGTTTTATAATTCACCCCTCCACTTT
CDR3aa: CSAGFPGKFYNSPLHF

d_gene: TRBD2
v_gene: TRBV20-1
abundance: many
j_gene: TRBJ2-5
CDR3nt: TGCAGTGCTCATTCTGCTAGCGGGGGGCCGACGGAGACCCAGTACTTC
CDR3aa: CSAHSASGGPTETQYF

d_gene: TRBD2
v_gene: TRBV9
abundance: NA
j_gene: TRBJ2-7
CDR3nt: TGTGCCAGCAGCGTAGGGACTAGCGGGGGGACCTCCTACGAGCAGTACTTC
CDR3aa: CASSVGTSGGTSYEQYF

d_gene: NA
v_gene: TRBV7-9
abundance: many
j_gene: TRBJ1-1
CDR3nt: TGTGCCAGCAGCTTAGTGAACACTGAAGCTTTCTTT
CDR3aa: CASSLVNTEAFF

d_gene: NA
v_gene: TRBV15
abundance: NA
j_gene: TRBJ1-5
CDR3nt: TGTGCCACCAGCAGCTTGGATTGGGGTCAGCCCCAGCATTTT
CDR3aa: CATSSLDWGQPQHF

d_gene: NA
v_gene: TRBV25-1
abundance: NA
j_gene: TRBJ1-3
CDR3nt: TGTGCCAGCTCCGGGGGGCCTGGAAACACCATACATTTT
CDR3aa: CASSGGPGNTIHF

d_gene: NA
v_gene: TRBV9
abundance: many
j_gene: TRBJ2-1
CDR3nt: TGTGCCAGCAGCGCAGCGGCGAGCTACAATGAGCAGTTCTTC
CDR3aa: CASSAAASYNEQFF

d_gene: TRBD1
v_gene: TRBV11-2
abundance: many
j_gene: TRBJ2-7
CDR3nt: TGTGCCAGCAGCTTAGATGGGGGACAGGGTGTGTACTTC
CDR3aa: CASSLDGGQGVYF

d_gene: NA
v_gene: TRBV12-3/TRBV12-4
abundance: NA
j_gene: TRBJ1-5
CDR3nt: TGTGCCAGCGCCCGTGGAGGCAATCAGCCCCAGCATTTT
CDR3aa: CASARGGNQPQHF

d_gene: NA
v_gene: TRBV7-9
abundance: NA
j_gene: TRBJ2-5
CDR3nt: TGTGCCAGCAGCTCCGGCCTGACGGGTTTAAAGACCCAGTACTTC
CDR3aa: CASSSGLTGLKTQYF

d_gene: NA
v_gene: TRBV14
abundance: many
j_gene: TRBJ2-5
CDR3nt: TGTGCCAGCAGCCAAGATCTGAACGCCCAGTACTTC
CDR3aa: CASSQDLNAQYF

d_gene: TRBD2
v_gene: TRBV9
abundance: many
j_gene: TRBJ2-7
CDR3nt: TGTGCCAGCAGCGCTCAGACTAGCGGACCTCCCTACGAGCAGTACTTC
CDR3aa: CASSAQTSGPPYEQYF

d_gene: NA
v_gene: TRBV27
abundance: once
j_gene: TRBJ2-1
CDR3nt: TGTGCCAGCAGTTCATCCCCGACTAGCTCCTACAATGAGCAGTTCTTC
CDR3aa: CASSSSPTSSYNEQFF

d_gene: NA
v_gene: TRBV5-1
abundance: once
j_gene: TRBJ2-1
CDR3nt: TGCGTCAGCAGCTTGGGGGACGGGAACTACAATGAGCAGTTCTTC
CDR3aa: CVSSLGDGNYNEQFF

d_gene: TRBD1
v_gene: TRBV25-1
abundance: NA
j_gene: TRBJ1-2
CDR3nt: TGTGCCAGCAGTGCCCGAGTGGGACAGAACTATGGCTACACCTTC
CDR3aa: CASSARVGQNYGYTF

d_gene: NA
v_gene: TRBV27
abundance: NA
j_gene: TRBJ1-2
CDR3nt: TGTGCCAGCAGTAGAAAGGGGGAGGTCGGCTATGGCTACACCTTC
CDR3aa: CASSRKGEVGYGYTF

d_gene: NA
v_gene: TRBV10-3
abundance: many
j_gene: TRBJ2-3
CDR3nt: TGTGCCATCAGTATACAGGGCTTTGGATCAGATACGCAGTATTTT
CDR3aa: CAISIQGFGSDTQYF